One TCR beta chain is described in this entry. This clonotype has at least ten counts. Its binding antigen is unknown. Per-base quality was not reported, and no clone a single base away is much larger than it. The data originate from a study of breast tumors, draining lymph nodes, adjacent tissues (dated by TCRdb to about 2016). Broadly, across the study: The study compared TCR beta repertoires across tumor, adjacent nontumor tissue and axillary lymph nodes from breast cancer patients. In human breast cancer, the study set out to evaluate how tumor, surrounding tissue and draining lymph node repertoires relate to one another and whether T cells may move between these sites. Results and caveats for the whole study, not just this receptor: The study presented the conclusion that tumor T cells originate in lymph nodes as consistent with a hypothesis, not as something directly demonstrated. The data were considered consistent with the idea that most tumor T cells come from the lymph node and then expand in tumor tissue. In luminal-like breast cancer, tumor and nontumor tissue repertoires resembled each other significantly more than in basal-like breast cancer. Tumors showed preferential V and J gene usage, and their T-cell repertoire diversity fell below that of lymph nodes yet above that of nontumor tissue.

The axillary draining lymph nodes of breast cancer patients were the source of the lymph node samples. Data came from an Illumina HiSeq 2000. TCR beta chain libraries were generated through multiplex PCR amplification. High-throughput sequencing was used to analyze the amplified TCR beta chain products. TCRdb reanalyzed the raw reads on its own, using fastp at Q25 for trimming and MiXCR for clone calling, and kept in-frame beta chains. Rows matching on CDR3 protein sequence are summarized as one entry with the most common DNA and genes. The sample table records some 170,000 distinct CDR3 sequences; roughly a third of these occur just once. About 3.8% of the sample is taken by the ten largest. The sequenced sample consisted of axillary lymph node tissue. The source is a female donor with breast cancer. Some clones in this sample may be carry-over from other donors' samples.

The CDR3 loop reads CASSYGRLQYF. The bases are TGTGCCAGCAGTTACGGCAGGCTGCAGTACTTC. The V and J segments used are TRBV6-5 and TRBJ2-7, with no reliable assignment of the D segment. Deletion took 2 bases off V and 9 bases off J, with a span of 8 bases between the germline ends. The germline V gene sets CDR1 to MNHEY and CDR2 to SVGAGI. The CDR3 runs 11 residues from the cysteine to the phenylalanine. Here the CDR3 DNA is all that survives: 33 bases in frame from base 1.